The rows below give T cell receptor beta chains drawn from one sample of a study of shared clonotypes between healthy human individuals. TCRdb's table, derived via immunoSEQ multiplex PCR, lists solely in-frame clones and lacks some. The sample has about 580,000 clones, nearly 98% seen once. Sequencing input: naive CD8+ T cells sorted from blood. Receptors originate from a young man in good health. Each CDR3 is given with its conserved first and last residue. A D gene is named only where the DNA matches it firmly. Expanded clones are given a class, and other clones once, few, many or no size at all.

TRBV9	TRBD1	.	TRBJ1-3	TGTGCCAGCAGCGAGGGACAGGCCTCTGGAAACACCATATATTTT	CASSEGQASGNTIYF
TRBV7-6	.	.	TRBJ2-5	TGTGCCAGCAGCTTAGAGGGAAGCACAGAGGAGACCCAGTACTTC	CASSLEGSTEETQYF
TRBV4-1	.	.	TRBJ2-1	TGCGCCAGCAGCCCGGCCTCCGGGGGATATTCCTACAATGAGCAGTTCTTC	CASSPASGGYSYNEQFF
TRBV19	.	.	TRBJ2-1	TGTGCCAGTAGTAGAGGGGGGCAGGTAAACAATGAGCAGTTCTTC	CASSRGGQVNNEQFF
TRBV29-1	.	.	TRBJ2-1	TGCAGCGTTGAAAAGTGGGATGAGCAGTTCTTC	CSVEKWDEQFF
TRBV21-1	.	.	TRBJ1-5	TGTGCCAACCTCGGACAGTTAAATCAGCCCCAGCATTTT	CANLGQLNQPQHF
TRBV9	.	.	TRBJ2-7	TGTGCCAGCAGCCCATGGGACATGACAGGCGAGCAGTACTTC	CASSPWDMTGEQYF
TRBV6-5	TRBD2	.	TRBJ2-1	TGTGCCAGCAGTTTTAGCGGGTGGACCTACAATGAGCAGTTCTTC	CASSFSGWTYNEQFF
TRBV4-3	.	.	TRBJ2-2	TGCGCCAGCAGCGAAAAGGACAGAAACCCCACCGGGGAGCTGTTTTTT	CASSEKDRNPTGELFF
TRBV27	TRBD2	.	TRBJ2-7	TGTGCCAGCAGTCCCCGCCTTAGGGGACTAGCGGGAGTGTCCTACGAGCAGTACTTC	CASSPRLRGLAGVSYEQYF
TRBV5-6	TRBD1	once	TRBJ2-7	TGTGCCAGCAGCTTCAGGGACAGAACGTACGAGCAGTACTTC	CASSFRDRTYEQYF
TRBV19	TRBD2	.	TRBJ2-1	TGTGCCAGTAGTCTCTTCGGGACTAGCGGGTACAATGAGCAGTTCTTC	CASSLFGTSGYNEQFF
TRBV6-5	.	.	TRBJ1-1	TGTGCCAGCAGTTACTGGGCAAGGGGTTTGAACACTGAAGCTTTCTTT	CASSYWARGLNTEAFF
TRBV5-1	.	.	TRBJ1-1	TGCGCCAGCAGCTTGAGTGAAGTAAGTGAAGCTTTCTTT	CASSLSEVSEAFF
TRBV27	TRBD1	.	TRBJ1-5	TGTGCCAGCAGTTCGCTGACAGGGGTTCAGCCCCAGCATTTT	CASSSLTGVQPQHF
TRBV7-9	.	.	TRBJ2-7	TGTGCCAGCAGCCCGCTTAGCGAGCAGTACTTC	CASSPLSEQYF
TRBV7-9	.	.	TRBJ2-5	TGTGCCAGCAGAGGACCGTCGCAAATCCAAGAGACCCAGTACTTC	CASRGPSQIQETQYF
TRBV29-1	TRBD2	.	TRBJ2-5	TGCAGCGTTTCCCCGGGACTAGCCCTTGAGACCCAGTACTTC	CSVSPGLALETQYF
TRBV4-2	.	.	TRBJ2-5	TGTGCCAGCAGCCAAGATTCCGGGGGAGGAGTCTCTGAGACCCAGTACTTC	CASSQDSGGGVSETQYF
TRBV10-1	.	.	TRBJ2-2	TGCGCCAGCAGTGAGACTGGCGGGGAGCTGTTTTTT	CASSETGGELFF
TRBV7-8	.	once	TRBJ2-2	TGTGCCAGCAGGCATCCCGCAGCGATCGGTAACACCGGGGAGCTGTTTTTT	CASRHPAAIGNTGELFF
TRBV7-6	.	.	TRBJ2-7	TGTGCCAGCAGCCCCCTCCGCGCAGGGACCTCCAGCGAGCAGTACTTC	CASSPLRAGTSSEQYF
TRBV28	.	.	TRBJ1-5	TGTGCCACTCGCGCCCGGGCCGACAATCAGCCCCAGCATTTT	CATRARADNQPQHF
TRBV7-9	TRBD1	.	TRBJ2-7	TGTGCCAGCAGCTCCACGAGCCGGGACAGGGACGAGCAGTACTTC	CASSSTSRDRDEQYF
TRBV2	TRBD1	.	TRBJ2-7	TGTGCCAGCCTGACAGGGGACTACGAGCAGTACTTC	CASLTGDYEQYF
TRBV25-1	.	.	TRBJ2-2	TGTGCCACCCACAGGGTCTCCGGGGAGCTGTTTTTT	CATHRVSGELFF
TRBV6-1	TRBD1	once	TRBJ2-7	TGTGCCAGCAGTGAAGCGCAGGGGGCGCGTGAGCAGTACTTC	CASSEAQGAREQYF